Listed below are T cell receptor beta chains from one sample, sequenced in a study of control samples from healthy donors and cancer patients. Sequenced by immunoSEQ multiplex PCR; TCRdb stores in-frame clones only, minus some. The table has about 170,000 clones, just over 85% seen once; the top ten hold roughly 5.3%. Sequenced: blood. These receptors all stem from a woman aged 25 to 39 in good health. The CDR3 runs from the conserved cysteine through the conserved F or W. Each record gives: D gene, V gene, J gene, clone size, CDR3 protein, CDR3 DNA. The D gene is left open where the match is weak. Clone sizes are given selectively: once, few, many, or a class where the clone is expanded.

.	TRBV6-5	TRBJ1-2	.	CASSQPPLGGYTF	TGTGCCAGCAGTCAACCACCATTGGGTGGCTACACCTTC
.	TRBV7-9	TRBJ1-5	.	CASSLAVDSNQPQHF	TGTGCCAGCAGCTTAGCCGTTGATAGCAATCAGCCCCAGCATTTT
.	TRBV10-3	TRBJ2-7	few	CAISESRFIEQYF	TGTGCCATCAGTGAGTCCCGGTTTATTGAGCAGTACTTC
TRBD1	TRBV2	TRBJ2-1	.	CASDSQGALYNEQFF	TGTGCCAGTGATTCACAGGGGGCGCTCTACAATGAGCAGTTCTTC
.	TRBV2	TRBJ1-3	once	CATGTSGNTIYF	TGTGCCACCGGGACTTCTGGAAACACCATATATTTT
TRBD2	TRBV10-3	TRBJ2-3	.	CAIRGLAPPADTQYF	TGTGCCATCAGGGGACTAGCACCCCCGGCAGATACGCAGTATTTT
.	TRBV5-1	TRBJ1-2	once	CASSLDTSDYGYTF	TGCGCCAGCAGCTTAGACACGTCGGACTATGGCTACACCTTC
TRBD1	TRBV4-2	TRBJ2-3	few	CASSSDRAGGGTDTQYF	TGTGCCAGCAGCTCAGATCGGGCAGGGGGTGGCACAGATACGCAGTATTTT
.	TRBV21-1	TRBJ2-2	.	CASKEQDRIPVRGAVF	TGTGCCAGCAAGGAACAGGACAGAATACCGGTCCGGGGAGCTGTTTTT
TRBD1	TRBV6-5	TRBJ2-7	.	CASSSTTGGEQYF	TGTGCCAGCAGTTCCACGACAGGGGGCGAGCAGTACTTC
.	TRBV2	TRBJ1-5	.	CASSGGEGRSNQPQHF	TGTGCCAGCAGTGGGGGAGAGGGACGGAGCAATCAGCCCCAGCATTTT
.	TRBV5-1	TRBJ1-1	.	CASSLGDRWMNTEAFF	TGCGCCAGCAGCTTGGGGGACCGGTGGATGAACACTGAAGCTTTCTTT
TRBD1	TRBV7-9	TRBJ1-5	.	CASSLGVGTASNQPQHF	TGTGCCAGCAGCTTAGGGGTAGGGACAGCTAGCAATCAGCCCCAGCATTTT
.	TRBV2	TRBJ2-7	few	CASRPRQATYEQYF	TGTGCCAGCAGACCGAGACAGGCCACCTACGAGCAGTACTTC
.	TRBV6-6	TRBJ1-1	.	CASTYDGLNTEAFF	TGTGCCAGCACTTATGACGGACTGAACACTGAAGCTTTCTTT
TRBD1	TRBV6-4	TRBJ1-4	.	CASSDNKGAREKLFF	TGTGCCAGCAGTGACAATAAGGGGGCTAGGGAAAAACTGTTTTTT
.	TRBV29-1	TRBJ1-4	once	CSVGGSNEKLFF	TGCAGCGTCGGGGGGTCTAATGAAAAACTGTTTTTT
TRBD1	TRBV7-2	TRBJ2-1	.	CASSTTGQGVTYNEQFF	TGTGCCAGCAGCACGACGGGGCAGGGGGTAACCTACAATGAGCAGTTCTTC
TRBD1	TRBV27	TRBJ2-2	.	CASTKQGYTGELFF	TGTGCCAGCACAAAACAGGGGTACACCGGGGAGCTGTTTTTT
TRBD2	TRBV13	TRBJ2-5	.	CASSPRLAGEGETQYF	TGTGCCAGCAGCCCGCGACTAGCGGGGGAGGGGGAGACCCAGTACTTC
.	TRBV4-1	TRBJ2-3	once	CASSQESPTDTQYF	TGCGCCAGCAGCCAAGAGAGTCCCACAGATACGCAGTATTTT
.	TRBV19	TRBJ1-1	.	CASSVNTASFF	TGTGCCAGTAGTGTAAACACAGCGAGTTTCTTT
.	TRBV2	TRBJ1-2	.	CASSEPENLNYGYTF	TGTGCCAGCAGTGAACCGGAGAACCTTAACTATGGCTACACCTTC
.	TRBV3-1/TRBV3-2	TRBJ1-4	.	CASSQGTGGSGEKLFF	TGTGCCAGCAGCCAAGGGACGGGGGGATCCGGTGAAAAACTGTTTTTT
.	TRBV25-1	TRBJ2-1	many	CASSMNPGGYNEQFF	TGTGCCAGCAGTATGAATCCTGGGGGGTACAATGAGCAGTTCTTC
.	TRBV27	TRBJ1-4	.	CASRRAILSTNEKLFF	TGTGCCAGCAGAAGGGCTATCTTATCAACTAATGAAAAACTGTTTTTT
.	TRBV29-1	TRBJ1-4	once	CSVSERNEKLFF	TGCAGCGTTTCGGAGCGTAATGAAAAACTGTTTTTT
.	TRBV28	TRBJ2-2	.	CASTAGVAGELFF	TGTGCCAGCACGGCCGGGGTGGCCGGGGAGCTGTTTTTT
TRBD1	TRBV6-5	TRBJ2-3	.	CASRGQNTDTQYF	TGTGCCAGCAGGGGACAGAACACAGATACGCAGTATTTT
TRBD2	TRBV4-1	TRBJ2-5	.	CASSHLFGERGVQETQYF	TGCGCCAGCAGCCACCTATTTGGCGAGCGGGGGGTCCAAGAGACCCAGTACTTC
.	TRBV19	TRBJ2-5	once	CASSGGGQFGETQYF	TGTGCCAGTAGCGGCGGAGGGCAGTTCGGGGAGACCCAGTACTTC
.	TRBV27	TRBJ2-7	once	CASSSRRGLGRTSHYEQYF	TGTGCCAGCAGTTCGCGCCGGGGGCTAGGGAGGACCAGCCACTACGAGCAGTACTTC
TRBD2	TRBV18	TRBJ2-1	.	CASSASGNYNEQFF	TGTGCCAGCTCAGCTAGCGGGAACTACAATGAGCAGTTCTTC
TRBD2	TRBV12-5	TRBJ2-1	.	CASGRPSSGSGMVNEQFF	TGTGCTAGTGGGCGACCGTCTAGCGGGAGTGGAATGGTGAATGAGCAGTTCTTC
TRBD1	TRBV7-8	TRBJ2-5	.	CASSRDRGRETQYF	TGTGCCAGCAGCCGAGACAGGGGAAGAGAGACCCAGTACTTC